One and the same sample provided the 11 T cell receptor beta chains below, sequenced in a study of cytomegalovirus exposure and HLA in healthy donors. Researchers ran the PCR with 60 Vbeta and 13 Jbeta primers. Measured with immunoSEQ multiplex PCR; TCRdb has only the in-frame clones, and not every one. The repertoire holds 90,000 to 110,000 clones, about 76% seen once, with around 7.7% in the top ten. The sequencing input was PBMCs. Receptors were obtained from a man between 40 and 49 years old in good health and CMV-seronegative.

This chain links TRBV4-3 with TRBJ2-3, with TRBD2 matching over 11 bases. Germline V gene data show CDR1 as LGHNA and CDR2 as YSLEER. There are 20 residues in the CDR3. J gave up 0 bases and V 0 bases, and 11 bases lay outside the gene matches. In nucleotides, the CDR3 is TGCGCCAGCAGCCAAGATGCCGCTAGCGGGGGGCTAGCTAGCACAGATACGCAGTATTTT. Encoded protein: CASSQDAASGGLASTDTQYF.

This clone was seen just once. The chain employs TRBV28 and TRBJ2-7; 7 positions agree with TRBD2. Germline CDR1 is MDHEN and CDR2 is SYDVKM. CDR3 length equals 13 residues. The V and J ends lost 2 bases and 7 bases, in that order; junction bases with no gene match: 5. The CDR3 DNA is TGTGCCAGCAGTTTAGAGCGGGGTCGGGAGCAGTACTTC. Amino acid sequence: CASSLERGREQYF.

This chain connects TRBV20-1 to TRBJ2-7; possible D gene TRBD1, 5 bases. Germline CDR1 DFQATT, CDR2 SNEGSKA (reference sequence). This CDR3 region has 11 residues. V lost 5 bases to trimming and J lost 0 bases, with 5 bases between them. The CDR3 is CSADSSYEQYF. The CDR3 nucleotides read TGCAGTGCTGACAGCTCCTACGAGCAGTACTTC.

The sample holds many counts of this clone. This chain uses TRBV28 with TRBJ2-7; D not certain. Germline V CDR1 and CDR2: MDHEN, SYDVKM. The CDR3 consists of 14 residues. Trimming shortened V by 7 bases and J by 5 bases, and 18 bases separated the two germline ends. The CDR3 region has the DNA TGTGCCAGCACCATTTCCGGGTTCGTGAACGAGCAGTACTTC. Translation: CASTISGFVNEQYF.

The chain is built from TRBV6-5 and TRBJ2-5, with 7 bases identical to TRBD1. The CDR3 length is 12 residues. The junction had 3 bases not matched to a gene; V was cut back by 7 bases and J by 4 bases. Germline lookup yields CDR1 MNHEY and CDR2 SVGAGI. The CDR3: CASKRDRETQYF. The CDR3 bases are TGTGCCAGCAAGAGGGACAGAGAGACCCAGTACTTC.

The chain is built from TRBV7-3 and TRBJ1-1; a weak D match, TRBD1 (5 bases). The CDR3 spans 14 residues. With 6 bases removed from V and 1 base from J, the gap between germline ends came to 12 bases. The V gene's germline CDR1 is SGHTA and CDR2 FQGTGA. CDR3 sequence: CASRSRTGNTEAFF. The CDR3 nucleotides read TGTGCCAGCAGGTCACGAACAGGGAACACTGAAGCTTTCTTT.

This chain connects TRBV19 to TRBJ2-1, with D possibly matching TRBD1 (7 bases). V was clipped by 9 bases and J by 9 bases, with 18 bases between them. The CDR3 is 13 amino acids. The germline gives CDR1 LNHDA, CDR2 SQIVND (reference sequence). For the CDR3, the DNA is TGTGCCAGCCACCCGGCCAGGGGGGCTGAGCAGTTCTTC. Encoded protein: CASHPARGAEQFF.

The chain joins TRBV6-1 to TRBJ1-3, with 10 nucleotides matching TRBD1. CDR3 size: 17 residues. Looked up from germline, CDR1 is MNHNS and CDR2 is SASEGT. With 3 bases clipped from V and 0 bases from J, the junction kept 5 bases outside the gene matches. The CDR3, as DNA: TGTGCCAGCAGTGATAGGACAGGGGGGAACTCTGGAAACACCATATATTTT. Amino acids: CASSDRTGGNSGNTIYF.

This chain connects TRBV11-1 to TRBJ2-7, with 8 nucleotides matching TRBD2. With V trimmed by 1 base and J by 6 bases, 11 bases remained unmatched. CDR1 SGHAT and CDR2 FQDESV come from the germline V gene (reference sequence). The CDR3 spans 16 residues. CDR3 protein: CASSLDGRLAIGEQYF. CDR3 coding DNA: TGTGCCAGCAGCTTAGATGGACGACTAGCGATTGGCGAGCAGTACTTC.

This clone was seen more than once but under ten times. This chain uses TRBV4-3 with TRBJ1-4; 7 bases line up with TRBD1. This CDR3 region has 16 residues. The germline gives CDR1 LGHNA, CDR2 YSLEER. After removal of 0 bases from V and 13 bases from J, the junction contained 14 bases not matched to a gene. The CDR3 DNA reads TGCGCCAGCAGCCAAGATGGAAAGGGACAGAGTGAAGGACTGTTTTTT. This gives the protein CASSQDGKGQSEGLFF.

The chain employs TRBV5-4 and TRBJ2-2, with D possibly being TRBD2 (6 bases). Per the germline V gene, CDR1 is SGHNT and CDR2 is YYREEE (reference sequence). V lost 0 bases and J 7 bases, leaving 19 bases between the germline ends. The CDR3 has 17 amino acids. The CDR3 sequence: CASSLASAGRHSGELFF. The CDR3 nucleotides read TGTGCCAGCAGCTTGGCGTCGGCAGGGAGGCATAGCGGGGAGCTGTTTTTT.